Presented here are 20 T cell receptor beta chains from one specimen sequenced in a study of T cell responses to AZD1222 COVID-19 vaccine. Sequenced by immunoSEQ multiplex PCR; TCRdb stores in-frame clones only, minus some. This table has approximately 69,000 clones, over 80% appearing once. Sequenced material: peripheral blood, taken 28 days after the second AZD1222 dose. Receptors were obtained from an adult who received the AZD1222 COVID-19 vaccine.

The rearrangement links TRBV18 to TRBJ1-2, with a tentative D call TRBD1 (6 bases). V lost 4 bases to trimming and J lost 6 bases, with 9 bases between them. The CDR3 extends over 12 amino acids. CDR1 and CDR2 (germline): KGHSH, LQKENI. The CDR3 loop reads CASSLSGDGYTF. CDR3 bases: TGTGCCAGCTCACTATCAGGGGATGGCTACACCTTC.

The rearrangement uses TRBV25-1 and TRBJ2-7; 8 bases agree with TRBD1. The CDR3 totals 12 residues. Germline V lookup: CDR1 MGHDK, CDR2 SYGVNS. Germline trimming cut 8 bases from V and 2 bases from J; bases unmatched to any gene: 2. The CDR3 DNA sequence: TGTGCCAGCGCACAGGGGGCCTACGAGCAGTACTTC. It specifies CASAQGAYEQYF.

This clone was counted only a few times. The chain has TRBV6-4 and TRBJ1-2; D is possibly TRBD1 (5 bases). The CDR3 is made up of 13 amino acids. Per germline, CDR1 MRHNA and CDR2 SNTAGT. The ends were cut back, 2 bases at V and 4 bases at J, with 8 bases in the middle. CDR3 protein: CASSDGGVYGYTF. The DNA for the CDR3 is TGTGCCAGCAGTGACGGGGGTGTCTATGGCTACACCTTC.

The chain joins TRBV6-4 to TRBJ2-1, with D hard to call. CDR1 MRHNA and CDR2 SNTAGT come from the germline V gene. The V gene lost 0 bases and the J gene lost 1 base, with 7 bases spanning the gap. This CDR3 has 15 residues. The CDR3 bases are TGTGCCAGCAGTGACTCGACTCGGTCCTACAATGAGCAGTTCTTC. This gives the protein CASSDSTRSYNEQFF.

This clone showed up just a few times. The rearrangement joins TRBV7-2 to TRBJ1-2; D is uncertain. This CDR3 region has 13 residues. Germline V CDR1 and CDR2: SGHTA, FQGNSA. The V and J ends lost 5 bases and 2 bases respectively, with 9 bases between them. The CDR3 nucleotides are TGTGCCAGCAGCCCTACAACAAACTATGGCTACACCTTC. Protein: CASSPTTNYGYTF.

The genes are TRBV18 and TRBJ1-6, with D unclear. Germline assignment: CDR1 KGHSH and CDR2 LQKENI. Trimming stripped 6 bases from V and 5 bases from J, with 14 bases between. The CDR3 consists of 15 residues. CDR3 DNA: TGTGCCAGCTCCTATGACCTGAGGAATAATTCACCCCTCCACTTT. Its translation is CASSYDLRNNSPLHF.

The chain uses TRBV18 and TRBJ2-7; D is ambiguous. The CDR3 covers 16 residues. V was trimmed by 0 bases and J by 2 bases, leaving 14 bases between them. CDR1 and CDR2 from the germline V gene are KGHSH and LQKENI. CDR3 in amino acids: CASSPPWGKGTYEQYF. CDR3 sequence (DNA): TGTGCCAGCTCACCACCGTGGGGAAAAGGGACCTACGAGCAGTACTTC.

The chain combines TRBV5-5 with TRBJ2-5, with 8 bases aligning to TRBD2. The CDR3 has 16 residues. The germline V gene has CDR1 SGHKS and CDR2 YYEKEE (reference sequence). The J segment lost 0 bases and the V segment lost 0 bases, leaving 4 bases of the junction unmatched. The CDR3: CASSLDASGYQETQYF. DNA for the CDR3: TGTGCCAGCAGCTTGGATGCTAGCGGGTACCAAGAGACCCAGTACTTC.

V and J are TRBV9 and TRBJ2-7, with TRBD2 as a possible D gene (5 bases). This CDR3 is 14 amino acids long. V was cut by 0 bases and J by 0 bases, with 7 bases left in between. Germline V gives CDR1 SGDLS, CDR2 YYNGEE. The CDR3 is CASSVGGVSYEQYF. The CDR3, as DNA: TGTGCCAGCAGCGTAGGGGGAGTCTCCTACGAGCAGTACTTC.

This clone was recorded once. The chain links TRBV18 to TRBJ1-3; D is ambiguous. Germline-derived CDR1 and CDR2 are KGHSH and LQKENI. CDR3 length: 13 amino acids. The ends were cut back, 0 bases at V and 2 bases at J, with 2 bases in the middle. The CDR3 DNA sequence: TGTGCCAGCTCACCACCTGCTGGAAACACCATATATTTT. As protein: CASSPPAGNTIYF.

The CDR3 reads CASSQRDGLNAQYF. As DNA, the CDR3 is TGTGCCAGCAGTCAGAGGGACGGTTTGAACGCGCAGTACTTC. The V and J genes are TRBV6-5 and TRBJ2-7, with D perhaps matching TRBD1 or TRBD2 (5 bases each). V was pared by 5 bases and J by 9 bases, with 20 bases between. This CDR3 is 14 amino acids long. Germline V gene sequence: CDR1 MNHEY, CDR2 SVGAGI.

V gene TRBV6-5 combines with J gene TRBJ1-5; weak D call: TRBD1 (5 bases). The CDR3 length is 12 residues. Germline V gives CDR1 MNHEY, CDR2 SVGAGI. With 2 bases removed from V and 7 bases from J, the gap between germline ends came to 6 bases. CDR3 DNA sequence: TGTGCCAGCAGTTACGGGGGACAGCCCCAGCATTTT. Its translation: CASSYGGQPQHF.

The chain combines TRBV7-8 with TRBJ2-7; D may be TRBD1 (7 bases). The germline V gene encodes CDR1 SGHVS and CDR2 FQNEAQ. V was pared by 5 bases and J by 5 bases, with 19 bases between. The CDR3 totals 15 residues. This CDR3 reads CASSAHPQGGNEQYF. CDR3 bases: TGTGCCAGCAGCGCGCACCCCCAGGGGGGCAACGAGCAGTACTTC. The complete variable domain, with remaining parts taken from reference TRBV7-8 and TRBJ2-7, reads GAGVSQSPRYKVAKRGQDVALRCDPISGHVSLFWYQQALGQGPEFLTYFQNEAQLDKSGLPSDRFFAERPEGSVSTLKIQRTQQEDSAVYLCASSAHPQGGNEQYFGPGTRLTVT.

The chain recombines TRBV5-1 with TRBJ2-1, with D possibly called TRBD1 or TRBD2 (5 bases each). V lost 4 bases and J lost 5, with 13 bases in between. This CDR3 region has 14 residues. The V gene's germline CDR1 is SGHRS and CDR2 YFSETQ. This CDR3 is CASSLGTANNEQFF. For the CDR3, the DNA is TGCGCCAGCAGCCTCGGGACGGCGAACAATGAGCAGTTCTTC.

This clone was observed once. V gene TRBV3-1 (or the pseudogene TRBV3-2) combines with J gene TRBJ2-1; the match to TRBD2 covers 12 bases. Germline V gene sequence: CDR1 LGHDT, CDR2 YNNKEL (reference sequence). CDR3 length: 15 residues. V trimming: 0 bases; J trimming: 9 bases; junction bases outside the gene matches: 3. CDR3 sequence reads: CASSQEPSGRVEQFF. The CDR3 DNA sequence: TGTGCCAGCAGCCAAGAGCCTAGCGGGAGGGTTGAGCAGTTCTTC.

A few counts support this clone. This rearrangement joins TRBV3-1 (or the pseudogene TRBV3-2) to TRBJ2-3; TRBD2 is a possible D gene (5 bases). Germline values: CDR1 LGHDT, CDR2 YNNKEL (reference sequence). This CDR3 spans 13 amino acids. The V end was cut by 4 bases, the J end by 5 bases, with 10 bases between. The CDR3 DNA reads TGTGCCAGCAGCCCCGCCGGGATAGATACGCAGTATTTT. Translated, it gives CASSPAGIDTQYF.

This clone has only one observation. The chain combines TRBV7-8 with TRBJ2-1; 7 bases align to TRBD2. The germline V gene encodes CDR1 SGHVS and CDR2 FQNEAQ. This CDR3 has 17 amino acids. V lost 1 base to trimming and J lost 0 bases; unmatched junction nucleotides: 6. CDR3 protein: CASSLGGAGSSYNEQFF. For the CDR3, the DNA is TGTGCCAGCAGCTTAGGGGGAGCGGGGAGCTCCTACAATGAGCAGTTCTTC.

This clone showed up many times. Other nucleotide sequences in the sample specify the same CDR3. V is TRBV4-2 and J is TRBJ2-5; D possibly corresponds to TRBD2 (6 bases). Germline V gene sequence: CDR1 LGHNA, CDR2 YNFKEQ. Trimming took 1 base from V and 1 from J, leaving 10 bases between them. CDR3 size: 15 residues. The CDR3 nucleotides read TGTGCCAGCAGCCAAGTAGGAGGGGCCCAAGAGACCCAGTACTTC. This sequence encodes CASSQVGGAQETQYF.

This clone occurred once. This rearrangement joins TRBV29-1 to TRBJ2-1; the match to TRBD2 covers 11 bases. The CDR3 has 14 amino acids. Losses at the gene ends were 2 bases for V and 7 bases for J; bases not matched to a gene: 4. Germline CDR1 reads SQVTM; CDR2 reads ANQGSEA. In DNA form, the CDR3 reads TGCAGCGTTGAACTAGCGGGGGGTCTTAATGAGCAGTTCTTC. Amino acid sequence: CSVELAGGLNEQFF.

This chain connects TRBV3-1 (or the pseudogene TRBV3-2) to TRBJ2-3; D remains unclear. Germline lookup yields CDR1 LGHDT and CDR2 YNNKEL (reference sequence). The CDR3 is 14 amino acids. Trimming pared 4 bases from V and 0 bases from J, leaving 8 bases between. CDR3 sequence reads: CASSPLLSTDTQYF. CDR3 nucleotides: TGTGCCAGCAGCCCATTACTCAGCACAGATACGCAGTATTTT.